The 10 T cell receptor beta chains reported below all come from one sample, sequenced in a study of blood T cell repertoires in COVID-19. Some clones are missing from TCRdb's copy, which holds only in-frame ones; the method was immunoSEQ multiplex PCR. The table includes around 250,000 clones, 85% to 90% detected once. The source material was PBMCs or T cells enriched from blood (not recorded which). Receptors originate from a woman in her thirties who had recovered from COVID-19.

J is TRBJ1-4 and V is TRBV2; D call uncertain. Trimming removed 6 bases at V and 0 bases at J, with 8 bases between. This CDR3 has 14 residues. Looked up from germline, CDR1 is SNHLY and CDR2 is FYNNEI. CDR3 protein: CASSKLATNEKLFF. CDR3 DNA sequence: TGTGCCAGCAGCAAGCTTGCAACTAATGAAAAACTGTTTTTT.

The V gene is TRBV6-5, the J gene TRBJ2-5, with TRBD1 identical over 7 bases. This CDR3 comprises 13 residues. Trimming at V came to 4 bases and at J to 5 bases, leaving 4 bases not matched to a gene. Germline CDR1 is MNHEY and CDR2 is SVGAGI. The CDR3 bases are TGTGCCAGCAGTTCACAGGGGCGGGAGACCCAGTACTTC. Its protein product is CASSSQGRETQYF.

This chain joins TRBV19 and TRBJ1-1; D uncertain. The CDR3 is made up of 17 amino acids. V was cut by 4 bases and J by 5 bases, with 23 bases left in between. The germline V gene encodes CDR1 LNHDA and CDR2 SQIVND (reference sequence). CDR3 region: CASSTERFVGVRTEAFF. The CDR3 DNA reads TGTGCCAGTAGTACAGAACGATTTGTCGGGGTTCGGACTGAAGCTTTCTTT.

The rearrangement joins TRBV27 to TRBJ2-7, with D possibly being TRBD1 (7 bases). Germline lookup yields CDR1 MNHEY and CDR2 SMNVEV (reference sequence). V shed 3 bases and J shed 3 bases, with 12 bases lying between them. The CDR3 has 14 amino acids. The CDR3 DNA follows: TGTGCCAGCAGTTTCCAGGGGGGACACTACGAGCAGTACTTC. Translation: CASSFQGGHYEQYF.

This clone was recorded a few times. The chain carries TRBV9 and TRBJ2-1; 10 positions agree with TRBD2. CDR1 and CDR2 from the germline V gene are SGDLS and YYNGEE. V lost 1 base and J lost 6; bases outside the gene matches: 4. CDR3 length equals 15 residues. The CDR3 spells CASSVLAGDGNEQFF. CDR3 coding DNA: TGTGCCAGCAGCGTACTAGCGGGAGATGGCAATGAGCAGTTCTTC. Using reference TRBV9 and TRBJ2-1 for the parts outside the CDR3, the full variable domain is DSGVTQTPKHLITATGQRVTLRCSPRSGDLSVYWYQQSLDQGLQFLIQYYNGEERAKGNILERFSAQQFPDLHSELNLSSLELGDSALYFCASSVLAGDGNEQFFGPGTRLTVL.

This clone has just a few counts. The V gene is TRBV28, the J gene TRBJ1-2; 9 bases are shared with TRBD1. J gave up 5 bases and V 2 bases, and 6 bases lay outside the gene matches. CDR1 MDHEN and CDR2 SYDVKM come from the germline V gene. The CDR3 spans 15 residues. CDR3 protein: CASSLEDGTGYGYTF. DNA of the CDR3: TGTGCCAGCAGTTTAGAAGACGGGACAGGGTATGGCTACACCTTC.

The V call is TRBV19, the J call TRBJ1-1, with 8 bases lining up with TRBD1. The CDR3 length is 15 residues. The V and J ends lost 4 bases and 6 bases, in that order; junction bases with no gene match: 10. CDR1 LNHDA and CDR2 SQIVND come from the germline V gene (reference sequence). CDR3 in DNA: TGTGCCAGTAGTAGATCTACAGGGGGGACCTCTGAAGCTTTCTTT. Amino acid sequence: CASSRSTGGTSEAFF.

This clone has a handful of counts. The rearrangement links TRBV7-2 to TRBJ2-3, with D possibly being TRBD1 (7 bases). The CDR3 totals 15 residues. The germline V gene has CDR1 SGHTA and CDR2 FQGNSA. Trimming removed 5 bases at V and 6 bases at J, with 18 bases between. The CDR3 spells CASSPGGSGDDTQYF. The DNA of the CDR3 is TGTGCCAGCAGCCCAGGGGGGAGCGGAGATGATACGCAGTATTTT.

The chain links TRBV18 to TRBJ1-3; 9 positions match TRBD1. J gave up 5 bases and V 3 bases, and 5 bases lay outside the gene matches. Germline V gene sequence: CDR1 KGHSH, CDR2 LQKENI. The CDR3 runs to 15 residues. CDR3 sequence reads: CASSPGTGTRNTIYF. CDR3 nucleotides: TGTGCCAGCTCACCCGGGACAGGGACTAGAAACACCATATATTTT.

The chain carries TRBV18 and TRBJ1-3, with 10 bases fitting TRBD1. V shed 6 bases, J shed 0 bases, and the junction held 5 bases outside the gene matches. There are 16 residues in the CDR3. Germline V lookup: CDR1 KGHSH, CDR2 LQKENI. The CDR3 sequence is CASSPGQGGSGNTIYF. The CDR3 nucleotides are TGTGCCAGCTCCCCCGGACAGGGGGGCTCTGGAAACACCATATATTTT. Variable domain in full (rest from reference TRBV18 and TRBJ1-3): NAGVMQNPRHLVRRRGQEARLRCSPMKGHSHVYWYRQLPEEGLKFMVYLQKENIIDESGMPKERFSAEFPKEGPSILRIQQVVRGDSAAYFCASSPGQGGSGNTIYFGEGSWLTVV.